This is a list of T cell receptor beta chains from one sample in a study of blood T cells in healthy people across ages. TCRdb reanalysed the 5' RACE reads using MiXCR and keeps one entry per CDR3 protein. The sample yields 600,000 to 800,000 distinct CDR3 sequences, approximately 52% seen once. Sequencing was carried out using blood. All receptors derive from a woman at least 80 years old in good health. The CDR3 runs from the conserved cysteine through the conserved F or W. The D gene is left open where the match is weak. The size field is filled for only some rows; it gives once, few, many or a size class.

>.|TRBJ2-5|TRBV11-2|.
TGTGCCAGCAGCTTATTTGCGGGTCTATACAATGAGCGGTACTTC
CASSLFAGLYNERYF
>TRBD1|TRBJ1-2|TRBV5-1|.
TGCGCCAGCAGCGTGGGACAGCCGAACTATGGCTACACCTTC
CASSVGQPNYGYTF
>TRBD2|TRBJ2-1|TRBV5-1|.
TGCGCCAGCAGCTTGCTAACTAGCGGCTACAATGAGCAGTTCTTC
CASSLLTSGYNEQFF
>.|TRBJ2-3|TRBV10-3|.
TGTGCCATCAGAACAGCGGATACGCAGTATTTT
CAIRTADTQYF
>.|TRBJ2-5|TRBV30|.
TGTGCCTGGAGTCGCGGGGACTTGCAAGAGACCCAGTACTTC
CAWSRGDLQETQYF
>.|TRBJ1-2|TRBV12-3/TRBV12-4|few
TGTGCCAGCACCCTTTCTGGCAGGTTGGACTATGGCTACACCTTC
CASTLSGRLDYGYTF
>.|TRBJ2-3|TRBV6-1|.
TGTGCCAGCAGTGAAGCCGCGGGGGCCGTATATACGCAGTATTTT
CASSEAAGAVYTQYF
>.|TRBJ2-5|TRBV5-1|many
TGCGCCAGCAGCGCTGCAGGGTTTAGGGAGACCCAGTACTTC
CASSAAGFRETQYF
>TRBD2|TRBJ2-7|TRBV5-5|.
TGTGCCAGCAGCTTGGGCCCGGGAGGACCCTACGAGCAGTACTTC
CASSLGPGGPYEQYF
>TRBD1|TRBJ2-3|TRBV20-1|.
TGCAGTGCTAGAGACCGGGACAGGGTCCCTAATACGCAGTATTTT
CSARDRDRVPNTQYF
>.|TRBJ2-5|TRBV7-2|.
TGTGCCAGCAGCTTAGGAGCGAGGGAGCAGTACTTC
CASSLGAREQYF